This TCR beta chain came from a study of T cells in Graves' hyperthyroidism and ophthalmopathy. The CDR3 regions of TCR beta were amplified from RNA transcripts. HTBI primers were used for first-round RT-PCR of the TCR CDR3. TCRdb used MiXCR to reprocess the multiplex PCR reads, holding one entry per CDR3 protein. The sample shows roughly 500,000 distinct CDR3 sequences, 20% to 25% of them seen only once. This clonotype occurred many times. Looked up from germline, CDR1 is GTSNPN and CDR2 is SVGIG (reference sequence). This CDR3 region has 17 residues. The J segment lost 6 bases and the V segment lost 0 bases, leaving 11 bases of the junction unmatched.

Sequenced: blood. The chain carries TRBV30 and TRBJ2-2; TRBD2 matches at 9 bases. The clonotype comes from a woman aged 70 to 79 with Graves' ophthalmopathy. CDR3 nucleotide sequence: TGTGCCTGGAGTGTACTCGGTCGCGGGAGGGCGGCCGGGGAGCTGTTTTTT. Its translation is CAWSVLGRGRAAGELFF.